Listed below are T cell receptor beta chains from one sample, sequenced in a study of blood T cell repertoires in COVID-19. The data were produced by immunoSEQ multiplex PCR, yet TCRdb's version contains in-frame clones alone and is incomplete. This table holds approximately 320,000 clones, 89% found once. Sequencing was done on a sample of peripheral blood. The receptors derive from a woman aged 25 to 45 with COVID-19, enrolled during active disease. Both conserved end residues are part of each CDR3. The order of the fields is V gene, clone size, J gene, D gene, CDR3 DNA, CDR3 protein. A D gene is named only where the DNA matches it firmly. Size is stated for part of the rows, as once, few or many counts, or as a class when the clone is expanded.

>TRBV5-6|.|TRBJ2-7|.
TGTGCCAGCAGCTTTAAAAACAGGGTCCACGAGCAGTACTTC
CASSFKNRVHEQYF
>TRBV11-2|.|TRBJ2-1|.
TGTGCCAGCAGCTTGCAGGGTTATGAGCAGTTCTTC
CASSLQGYEQFF
>TRBV27|.|TRBJ1-1|.
TGTGCCAGCACCATTAACCGGGAGGGGAACACTGAAGCTTTCTTT
CASTINREGNTEAFF
>TRBV14|.|TRBJ2-2|.
TGTGCCAGCAGCCCGTCCACAGGGAACACCGGGGAGCTGTTTTTT
CASSPSTGNTGELFF
>TRBV2|.|TRBJ2-6|.
TGTGCCAGCAGTCGCCGACAGGCTCCAGGAGGGGCCAACGTCCTGACTTTC
CASSRRQAPGGANVLTF
>TRBV10-3|.|TRBJ1-1|TRBD1
TGTGCCATCAGGGGACAGGGTGAAGCTTTCTTT
CAIRGQGEAFF
>TRBV28|.|TRBJ2-1|.
TGTGCCAGCAGCCTAGGGGGACGCAATGAGCAGTTCTTC
CASSLGGRNEQFF
>TRBV27|.|TRBJ2-7|TRBD1
TGTGCCAGCAGTTTATCGTCGGGACAGGGGGCCGGGGAGCAGTACTTC
CASSLSSGQGAGEQYF
>TRBV7-8|.|TRBJ2-4|TRBD1
TGTGCCAGCAGCTTTCAGGGGGTCAACATTCAGTACTTC
CASSFQGVNIQYF
>TRBV3-1/TRBV3-2|.|TRBJ1-3|.
TGTGCCAGCAGCCAAACCCTAGGTACTGGAAACACCATATATTTT
CASSQTLGTGNTIYF
>TRBV3-1/TRBV3-2|.|TRBJ2-1|TRBD2
TGTGCCAGCAGCCAAGAGCTGCGGGGGGGGCCCTACAATGAGCAGTTCTTC
CASSQELRGGPYNEQFF
>TRBV6-1|.|TRBJ1-4|.
TGTGCCAGCAGTGAAGTGTCAGGGGATGAAAAACTGTTTTTT
CASSEVSGDEKLFF
>TRBV11-2|.|TRBJ2-3|.
TGTGCCAGCACCAAGCGGGTCTCTCCCGAGGATACGCAGTATTTT
CASTKRVSPEDTQYF
>TRBV21-1|once|TRBJ1-2|.
TGTGCCAGCAGCAAGGGGCAGGGGTCTGGCTACACCTTC
CASSKGQGSGYTF
>TRBV25-1|.|TRBJ2-7|.
TGTGCCAGCATCCCAAGGGCGGGGTCCCAGCAGTACTTC
CASIPRAGSQQYF
>TRBV7-8|.|TRBJ2-2|TRBD2
TGTGCCAGCAGCTTGAGACTAGCGGGGGCCATCCTAGGGAACACCGGGGAGCTGTTTTTT
CASSLRLAGAILGNTGELFF
>TRBV6-1|.|TRBJ2-2|TRBD1
TGTGCCAGCAGTGAAGGGACAGGGGGCTTCGGGACCGGGGAGCTGTTTTTT
CASSEGTGGFGTGELFF
>TRBV7-9|.|TRBJ2-4|TRBD1
TGTGCCAGCAGGGCCCCGGACAGGGGGAAGACTACAGGCAAAAACATTCAGTACTTC
CASRAPDRGKTTGKNIQYF
>TRBV5-8|few|TRBJ2-7|TRBD1
TGTGCCAGCAGCTTGGGGACAGGGGGCTACGAGCAGTACTTC
CASSLGTGGYEQYF
>TRBV11-2|.|TRBJ2-3|TRBD2
TGTGCCAGCAGCCCAGGGTGGGAGCGGGGGACAGATACGCAGTATTTT
CASSPGWERGTDTQYF
>TRBV5-8|.|TRBJ2-1|TRBD1
TGTGCCAGCAGCTCCGGGACAGGCACATACAATGAGCAGTTCTTC
CASSSGTGTYNEQFF
>TRBV30|.|TRBJ2-5|TRBD2
TGTGCCTGGAGTCCCCGGACTAGCGGGGGGGCGGAGACCCAGTACTTC
CAWSPRTSGGAETQYF
>TRBV7-8|.|TRBJ2-6|TRBD1
TGTGCCAGCAGCTTAGCGGGACAGAGGATTATATCTGGGGCCAACGTCCTGACTTTC
CASSLAGQRIISGANVLTF
>TRBV19|once|TRBJ2-7|TRBD2
TGTGCCAGTAGTATAAGTCCGGGGGGCGAGCAGTACTTC
CASSISPGGEQYF
>TRBV19|.|TRBJ1-6|.
TGTGCCAGCGCACAGAGCTCCTATAATTCACCCCTCCACTTT
CASAQSSYNSPLHF
>TRBV7-8|.|TRBJ2-6|.
TGTGCCAGCAGCCCCGGACTCCCCTCTGGGGCCAACGTCCTGACTTTC
CASSPGLPSGANVLTF
>TRBV27|.|TRBJ2-1|TRBD1
TGTGCCAGCCGATCCGCCGGGACAGGGGGTAATGAGCAGTTCTTC
CASRSAGTGGNEQFF
>TRBV28|once|TRBJ2-7|.
TGTGCCAGCAGGCCCGGACAGAGCTACGAGCAGTACTTC
CASRPGQSYEQYF
>TRBV5-1|.|TRBJ2-7|.
TGCGCCAGCAGCTTGTCTACCTCGACATACGAGCAGTACTTC
CASSLSTSTYEQYF
>TRBV27|.|TRBJ2-7|.
TGTGCCAGCAGTCCATCGCGTGGTGGTCTATCCTACGAGCAGTACTTC
CASSPSRGGLSYEQYF
>TRBV19|.|TRBJ1-1|TRBD1
TGTGCCAGTAGTACCGGGACAGGGTACACTGAAGCTTTCTTT
CASSTGTGYTEAFF
>TRBV7-9|.|TRBJ1-1|.
TGTGCCAGCAGCCCAGACTCGATACTGAGAGCTTTCTTT
CASSPDSILRAFF
>TRBV7-9|.|TRBJ2-5|.
TGTGCCAGCACCACGGGTGGGGAGACCCAGTACTTC
CASTTGGETQYF
>TRBV5-1|.|TRBJ2-7|.
TGCGCCAGCAGCCTGGGGTTCGGGTCCTACGAGCAGTACTTC
CASSLGFGSYEQYF
>TRBV5-6|.|TRBJ1-2|.
TGTGCCAGCAGTACCCGACAGGAAACAAACTATGGCTACACCTTC
CASSTRQETNYGYTF
>TRBV7-2|.|TRBJ1-2|.
TGTGCCAGCAGCTTAGGCCATACACGTACCTATGGCTACACCTTC
CASSLGHTRTYGYTF
>TRBV6-5|.|TRBJ1-3|.
TGTGCCAGCAGTTACCAACGGGGGAGGGGAAACACCATATATTTT
CASSYQRGRGNTIYF
>TRBV19|.|TRBJ2-1|TRBD1
TGTGCCAGTCTAATCCGGACAGGGGGCTACAATGAGCAGTTCTTC
CASLIRTGGYNEQFF
>TRBV5-3|.|TRBJ1-4|TRBD1
TGTGCCAGAAGCAGGCCGACAGGGGGTGAAAAACTGTTTTTT
CARSRPTGGEKLFF